The rows below give T cell receptor beta chains drawn from one sample of a study of blood T cell repertoires in COVID-19. Some clones are missing from TCRdb's copy, which holds only in-frame ones; the method was immunoSEQ multiplex PCR. The sample records about 20,000 clones, around 84% being singletons. Sequencing was done on a sample of peripheral blood. The receptors come from a man over 45 with active COVID-19. Both conserved end residues are part of each CDR3. A D gene is named only where the DNA matches it firmly. Some rows mark clone size as missing; the rest say once, few, many or name a class of expanded clone.

>TRBJ2-7|TRBD2|TRBV11-2|14|NA
CASSFQRGYYEQYF
TGTGCCAGCAGCTTCCAGCGGGGCTACTACGAGCAGTACTTC
>TRBJ2-1|TRBD2|TRBV4-1|14|NA
CASSQAGGGYEQFF
TGCGCCAGCAGCCAAGCGGGGGGGGGATATGAGCAGTTCTTC
>TRBJ2-7|TRBD1|TRBV2|14|NA
CASSRDRSSYEQYF
TGTGCCAGCAGTCGGGACAGGAGCTCCTACGAGCAGTACTTC
>TRBJ2-7|NA|TRBV12-3/TRBV12-4|12|NA
CASAGGRIPSYF
TGTGCCAGCGCAGGGGGGCGGATCCCTTCCTATTTC
>TRBJ1-5|NA|TRBV5-5|14|NA
CAVFLRDSNQPQHF
TGTGCCGTCTTTCTACGGGATAGCAATCAGCCCCAGCATTTT
>TRBJ2-5|TRBD2|TRBV9|14|NA
CASSGTSGGETQYF
TGTGCCAGCAGCGGGACTAGCGGGGGCGAGACCCAGTACTTC
>TRBJ1-2|NA|TRBV9|15|medium-sized
CASSVEWSRDYGYTF
TGTGCCAGCAGCGTTGAGTGGAGTAGAGACTATGGCTACACCTTC
>TRBJ2-1|NA|TRBV6-2/TRBV6-3|16|once
CASSPTTGGPYNEQFF
TGTGCCAGCAGCCCCACGACCGGTGGGCCCTACAATGAGCAGTTCTTC
>TRBJ1-1|NA|TRBV19|14|NA
CASGNGRTRTEAFF
TGTGCCAGTGGGAACGGGAGGACTAGGACTGAAGCTTTCTTT
>TRBJ2-3|TRBD2|TRBV10-3|14|NA
CAITSGGRTDTQYF
TGTGCCATTACTAGCGGGGGGCGCACAGATACGCAGTATTTT
>TRBJ2-7|TRBD1|TRBV10-3|14|NA
CAISGGTGSYEQYF
TGTGCCATCAGTGGAGGGACAGGGTCTTACGAGCAGTACTTC
>TRBJ1-2|TRBD1|TRBV5-1|16|NA
CASSFAGTETNYGYTF
TGCGCCAGCAGCTTCGCCGGGACAGAAACTAACTATGGCTACACCTTC
>TRBJ2-2|TRBD1|TRBV2|15|NA
CASSPDRGGPGELFF
TGTGCCAGCAGTCCGGACAGGGGCGGGCCCGGGGAGCTGTTTTTT
>TRBJ2-4|NA|TRBV30|15|NA
CAWSVRRLGARVQYF
TGTGCCTGGAGTGTTCGCAGACTGGGCGCCAGGGTTCAGTACTTC
>TRBJ2-2|NA|TRBV6-6|16|NA
CASSHPPRVGTGELFF
TGTGCCAGCAGTCACCCCCCACGGGTTGGGACCGGGGAGCTGTTTTTT
>TRBJ1-2|TRBD1|TRBV5-1|14|NA
CASSAETGGSGYTF
TGCGCCAGCAGCGCCGAGACAGGGGGCAGTGGCTACACCTTC
>TRBJ2-5|NA|TRBV12-3/TRBV12-4|13|NA
CASSQDSLGTQYF
TGTGCCAGCAGCCAGGACAGTCTCGGGACCCAGTACTTC
>TRBJ2-1|NA|TRBV19|13|NA
CASRGRGYNEQFF
TGTGCCAGTAGGGGCAGGGGTTACAATGAGCAGTTCTTC
>TRBJ2-5|NA|TRBV4-3|15|NA
CASSQDSGIPETQYF
TGCGCCAGCAGCCAAGATTCGGGGATTCCAGAGACCCAGTACTTC
>TRBJ1-4|TRBD1|TRBV19|19|NA
CASSTRRGTGGRPGEKLFF
TGTGCCAGTAGTACCCGGCGGGGGACAGGGGGCAGGCCGGGGGAAAAACTGTTTTTT